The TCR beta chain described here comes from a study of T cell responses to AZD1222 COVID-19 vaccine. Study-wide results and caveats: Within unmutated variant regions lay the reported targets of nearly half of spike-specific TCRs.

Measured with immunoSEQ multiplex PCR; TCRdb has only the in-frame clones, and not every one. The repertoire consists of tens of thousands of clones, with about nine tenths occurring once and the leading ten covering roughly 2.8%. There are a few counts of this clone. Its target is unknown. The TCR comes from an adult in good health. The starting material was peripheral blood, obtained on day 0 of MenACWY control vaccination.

CDR3 loop: CALPSGGNTGELFF. CDR3 sequence (DNA): TGTGCCCTACCTTCCGGAGGGAACACCGGGGAGCTGTTTTTT. The V gene is TRBV30, the J gene TRBJ2-2; D is possibly TRBD2 (5 bases). Germline lookup yields CDR1 GTSNPN and CDR2 SVGIG (reference sequence). This CDR3 has 14 residues. The ends were cut back, 8 bases at V and 1 base at J, with 14 bases in the middle. The entire variable domain, with the rest obtained from reference TRBV30 and TRBJ2-2, is as follows: SQTIHQWPATLVQPVGSPLSLECTVEGTSNPNLYWYRQAAGRGLQLLFYSVGIGQISSEVPQNLSASRPQDRQFILSSKKLLLSDSGFYLCALPSGGNTGELFFGEGSRLTVL.